This TCR beta chain is from a study of cytomegalovirus exposure and HLA in healthy donors. For this clone: As yet, its antigen is unknown.

Study results and limitations: The Asian-associated ancestry cluster reportedly had fewer N-insertions than the roughly 700-donor mean in a later analysis.

The PCR was carried out with 60 Vbeta primers and 13 Jbeta primers. In the original workflow: Later work found roughly 80 million unique TCR beta chains, with 9.5 million to 11 million shared. Some clones are missing from TCRdb's copy, which holds only in-frame ones; the method was immunoSEQ multiplex PCR. Clone size and V and J calls were adopted from that table, with D and trimming inferred from the DNA. This table holds fewer than 200,000 clones, 75% to 85% found once. The CDR3 extends over 13 amino acids. V dropped 6 bases and J dropped 8; count of bases not matched to a gene: 5. Per the germline V gene, CDR1 is SGDLS and CDR2 is YYNGEE.

What was sequenced was PBMCs. V usage is TRBV9 and J usage is TRBJ1-2; 12 nucleotides match TRBD1. This sequence was found in a girl aged 2-10 years in good health and CMV-seropositive. The CDR3 DNA sequence: TGTGCCAGCACCCGGGACAGGGGGCGCGGCTACACCTTC. Protein: CASTRDRGRGYTF.